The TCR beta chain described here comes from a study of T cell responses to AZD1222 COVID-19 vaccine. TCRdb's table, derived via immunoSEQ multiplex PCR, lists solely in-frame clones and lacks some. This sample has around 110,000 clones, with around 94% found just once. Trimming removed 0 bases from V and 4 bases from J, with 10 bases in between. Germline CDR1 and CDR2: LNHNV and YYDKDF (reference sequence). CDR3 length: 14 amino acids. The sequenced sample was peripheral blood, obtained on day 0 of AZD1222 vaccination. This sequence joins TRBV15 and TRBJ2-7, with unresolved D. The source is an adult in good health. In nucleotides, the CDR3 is TGTGCCACCAGCAGAGAGAGGAGCTCTTACGAGCAGTACGTC. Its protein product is CATSRERSSYEQYV.